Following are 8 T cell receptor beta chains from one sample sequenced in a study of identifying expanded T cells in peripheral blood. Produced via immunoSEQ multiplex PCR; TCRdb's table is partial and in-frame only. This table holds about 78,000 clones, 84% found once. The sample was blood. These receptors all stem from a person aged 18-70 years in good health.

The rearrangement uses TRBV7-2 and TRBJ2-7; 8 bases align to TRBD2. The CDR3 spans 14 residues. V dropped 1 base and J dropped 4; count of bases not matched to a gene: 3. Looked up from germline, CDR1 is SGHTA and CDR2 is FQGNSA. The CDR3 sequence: CASSLDSGKYEQYF. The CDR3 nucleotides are TGTGCCAGCAGCTTAGATAGCGGGAAGTACGAGCAGTACTTC.

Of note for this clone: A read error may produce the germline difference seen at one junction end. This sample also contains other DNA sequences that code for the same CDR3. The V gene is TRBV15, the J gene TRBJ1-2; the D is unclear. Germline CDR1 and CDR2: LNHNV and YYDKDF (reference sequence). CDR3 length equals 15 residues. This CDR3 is CATSSTLGPSFSYTF. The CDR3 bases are TGCGCCACCAGCAGCACCCTGGGCCCTAGTTTTAGCTACACCTTC.

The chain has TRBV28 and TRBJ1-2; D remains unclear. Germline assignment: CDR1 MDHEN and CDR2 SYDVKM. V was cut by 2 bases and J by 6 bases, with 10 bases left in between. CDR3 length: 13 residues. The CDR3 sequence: CASSLSGEHGYTF. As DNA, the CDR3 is TGTGCCAGCAGTTTAAGCGGAGAGCATGGCTACACCTTC.

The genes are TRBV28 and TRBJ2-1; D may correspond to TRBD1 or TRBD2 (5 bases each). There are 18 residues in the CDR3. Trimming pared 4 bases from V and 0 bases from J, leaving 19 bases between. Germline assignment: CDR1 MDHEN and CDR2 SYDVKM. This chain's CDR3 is CASSYPWGLADSYNEQFF. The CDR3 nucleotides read TGTGCCAGCAGTTACCCCTGGGGGTTGGCAGACTCCTACAATGAGCAGTTCTTC.

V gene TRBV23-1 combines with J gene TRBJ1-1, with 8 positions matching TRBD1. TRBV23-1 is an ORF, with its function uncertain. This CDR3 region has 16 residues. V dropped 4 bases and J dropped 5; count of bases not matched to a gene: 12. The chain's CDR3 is CASSLSSDRGETEAFF. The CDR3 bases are TGCGCCAGCAGTCTCTCCTCAGACAGGGGCGAGACTGAAGCTTTCTTT.

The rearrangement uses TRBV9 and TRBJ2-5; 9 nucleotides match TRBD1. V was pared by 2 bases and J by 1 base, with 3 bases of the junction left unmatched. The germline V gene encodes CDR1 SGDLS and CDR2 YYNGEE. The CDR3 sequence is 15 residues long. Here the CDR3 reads CASSVEDRGQETQYF. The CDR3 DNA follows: TGTGCCAGCAGCGTGGAGGACAGGGGCCAAGAGACCCAGTACTTC.

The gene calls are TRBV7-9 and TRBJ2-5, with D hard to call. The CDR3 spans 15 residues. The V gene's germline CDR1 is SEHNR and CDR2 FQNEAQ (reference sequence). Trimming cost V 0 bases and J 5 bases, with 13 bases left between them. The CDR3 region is CASSLARPGFETQYF. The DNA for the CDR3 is TGTGCCAGCAGCTTAGCCAGACCAGGATTTGAGACCCAGTACTTC. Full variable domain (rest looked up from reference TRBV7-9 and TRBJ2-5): DTGVSQNPRHKITKRGQNVTFRCDPISEHNRLYWYRQTLGQGPEFLTYFQNEAQLEKSRLLSDRFSAERPKGSFSTLEIQRTEQGDSAMYLCASSLARPGFETQYFGPGTRLLVL.

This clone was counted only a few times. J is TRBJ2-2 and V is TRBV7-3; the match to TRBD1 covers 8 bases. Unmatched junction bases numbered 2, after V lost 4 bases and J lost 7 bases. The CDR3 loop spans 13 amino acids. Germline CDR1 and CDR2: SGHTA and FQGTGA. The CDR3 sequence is CASSSTGDGELFF. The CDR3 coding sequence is TGTGCCAGCAGCTCGACAGGGGACGGGGAGCTGTTTTTT.